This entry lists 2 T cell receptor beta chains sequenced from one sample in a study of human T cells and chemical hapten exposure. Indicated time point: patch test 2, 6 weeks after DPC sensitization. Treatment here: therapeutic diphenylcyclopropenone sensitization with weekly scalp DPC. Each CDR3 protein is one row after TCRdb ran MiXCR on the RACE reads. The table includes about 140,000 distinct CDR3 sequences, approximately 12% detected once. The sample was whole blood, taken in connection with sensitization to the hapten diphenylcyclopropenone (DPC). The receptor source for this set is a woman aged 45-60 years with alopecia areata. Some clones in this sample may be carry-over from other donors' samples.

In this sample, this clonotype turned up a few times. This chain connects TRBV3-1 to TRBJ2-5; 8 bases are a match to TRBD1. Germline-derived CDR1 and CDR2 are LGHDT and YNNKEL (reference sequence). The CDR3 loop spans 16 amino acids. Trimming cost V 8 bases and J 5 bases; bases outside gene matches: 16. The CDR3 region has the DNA TGTGCCAGCGGCTCACCCCCACAGGGGGGACGGGAGACCCAGTACTTC. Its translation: CASGSPPQGGRETQYF.

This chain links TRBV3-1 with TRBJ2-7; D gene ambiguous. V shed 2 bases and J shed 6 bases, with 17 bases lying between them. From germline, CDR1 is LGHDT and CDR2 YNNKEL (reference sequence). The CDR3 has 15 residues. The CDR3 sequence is CASSQRSSVTREQYF. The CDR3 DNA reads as TGTGCCAGCAGCCAAAGGAGCTCAGTAACCCGCGAGCAGTACTTC.